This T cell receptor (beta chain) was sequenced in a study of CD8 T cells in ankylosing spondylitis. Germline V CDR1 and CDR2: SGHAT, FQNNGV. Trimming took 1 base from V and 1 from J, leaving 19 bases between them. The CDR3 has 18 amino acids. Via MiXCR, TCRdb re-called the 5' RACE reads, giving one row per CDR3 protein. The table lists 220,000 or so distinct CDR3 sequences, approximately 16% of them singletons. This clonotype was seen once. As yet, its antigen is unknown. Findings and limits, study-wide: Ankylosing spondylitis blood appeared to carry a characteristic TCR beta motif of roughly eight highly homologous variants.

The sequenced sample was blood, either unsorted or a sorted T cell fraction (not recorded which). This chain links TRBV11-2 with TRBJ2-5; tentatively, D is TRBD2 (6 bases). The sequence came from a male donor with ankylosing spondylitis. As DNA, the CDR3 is TGTGCCAGCAGCTTAGGCAGGTGGGCGGGGACTGCCCAAGAGACCCAGTACTTC. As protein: CASSLGRWAGTAQETQYF.